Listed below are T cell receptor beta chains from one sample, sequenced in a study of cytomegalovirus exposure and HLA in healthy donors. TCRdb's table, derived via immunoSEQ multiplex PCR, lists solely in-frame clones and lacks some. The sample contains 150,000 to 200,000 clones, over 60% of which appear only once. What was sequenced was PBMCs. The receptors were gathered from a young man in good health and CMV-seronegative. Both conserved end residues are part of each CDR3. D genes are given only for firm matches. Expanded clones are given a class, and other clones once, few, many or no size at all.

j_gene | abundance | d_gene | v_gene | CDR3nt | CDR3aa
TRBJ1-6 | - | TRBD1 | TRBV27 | TGTGCCAGCAGTCCAACAGGGGGCCTGCGTTCACCCCTCCACTTT | CASSPTGGLRSPLHF
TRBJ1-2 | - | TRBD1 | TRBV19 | TGTGCCAGTAATGTCGACAGGGGATCGCGCGGCTACACCTTC | CASNVDRGSRGYTF
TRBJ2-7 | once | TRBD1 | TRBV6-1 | TGTGCCAGCAGGCCGACGACAGGGGGTTTCTACGAGCAGTACTTC | CASRPTTGGFYEQYF
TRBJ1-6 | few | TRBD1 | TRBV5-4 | TGTGCCAGCAGCACCCGGGACAGGTTTAATTCACCCCTCCACTTT | CASSTRDRFNSPLHF
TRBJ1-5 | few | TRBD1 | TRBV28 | TGTGCCAGCAGACTTACAGGGGTTAGCAATCAGCCCCAGCATTTT | CASRLTGVSNQPQHF
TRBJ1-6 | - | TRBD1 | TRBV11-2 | TGTGCCAGCAGCTTCTCGGACAGGGCTGGTTCACCCCTCCACTTT | CASSFSDRAGSPLHF
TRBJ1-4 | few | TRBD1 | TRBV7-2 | TGTGCCAGCAGAGTACAGGGGGGAGGAGGTGAAAAACTGTTTTTT | CASRVQGGGGEKLFF
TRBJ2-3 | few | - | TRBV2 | TGTGCCAGCAGTGATATCCAGGGAACAGATACGCAGTATTTT | CASSDIQGTDTQYF
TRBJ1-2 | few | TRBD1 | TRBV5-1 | TGCGCCAGCAGCCCGGACAGGGCCCTAAGCTATGGCTACACCTTC | CASSPDRALSYGYTF
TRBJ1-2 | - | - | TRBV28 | TGTGCCAGCAGTTATGTGTCAGGGGACGTGAACTATGGCTACACCTTC | CASSYVSGDVNYGYTF
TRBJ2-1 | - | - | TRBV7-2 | TGTGCCAGCAGCTTTGAGGGTAGTCCCTTCTACAATGAGCAGTTCTTC | CASSFEGSPFYNEQFF
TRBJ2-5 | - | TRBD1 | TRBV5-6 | TGTGCCAGCAGCTCGGACAGGGTGGTCGGGGTGACCCAGTACTTC | CASSSDRVVGVTQYF
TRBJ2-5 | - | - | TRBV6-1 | TGTGCCAGCACCGCAGGGACCCAGTACTTC | CASTAGTQYF
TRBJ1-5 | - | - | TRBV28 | TGTGCCAGCAGTTTATTCAGGGGCATGGGGCAGCCCCAGCATTTT | CASSLFRGMGQPQHF
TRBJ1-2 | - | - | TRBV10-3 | TGTGCCATCAGTGAGTCGGGAGGGACCCCAAACTATGGCTACACCTTC | CAISESGGTPNYGYTF
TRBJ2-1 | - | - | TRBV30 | TGTGCCTGGAACCCCCCGGGAGCATACAATGAGCAGTTCTTC | CAWNPPGAYNEQFF
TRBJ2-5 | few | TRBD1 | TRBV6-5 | TGTGCCAGCAGGCCGACAGGGGGCGTGGAGACCCAGTACTTC | CASRPTGGVETQYF
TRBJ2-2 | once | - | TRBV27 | TGTGCCAGCAGTTTAATCCAATTGGCACACACGTTTACGAACACCGGGGAGCTGTTTTTT | CASSLIQLAHTFTNTGELFF
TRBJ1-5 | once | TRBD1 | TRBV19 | TGTGCCAGTAGTATAAGGGGGCAGGGAACCAATCAGCCCCAGCATTTT | CASSIRGQGTNQPQHF
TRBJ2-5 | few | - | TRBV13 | TGTGCCAGCAGCTCCTGGACAGCTCAAGAGACCCAGTACTTC | CASSSWTAQETQYF
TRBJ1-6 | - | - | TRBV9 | TGTGCCAGTGGTCGGCAGGGAAGTGGGGCCCTCCACTTT | CASGRQGSGALHF
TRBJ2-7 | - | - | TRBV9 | TGTGCCAGCAGCAGTGAGACGGGGGAGCAGTACTTC | CASSSETGEQYF
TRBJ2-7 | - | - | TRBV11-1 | TGTGCCAGCAGCTTAGGTTACCGGGTCTACGAGCAGTACTTC | CASSLGYRVYEQYF
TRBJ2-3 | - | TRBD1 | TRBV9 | TGTGCCAGCAGCGAAACCGGGACAGGGTTGAGAGATACGCAGTATTTT | CASSETGTGLRDTQYF
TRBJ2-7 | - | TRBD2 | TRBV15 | TGTGCCACCAGCAGAGATCGTCGTGGACTAGCGGCTGGGGTCTCCTACGAGCAGTACTTC | CATSRDRRGLAAGVSYEQYF
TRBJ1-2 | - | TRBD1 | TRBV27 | TGTGCCAGCAGTTTATCAACGGGACAGGGACTATTAGGAGGCTACACCTTC | CASSLSTGQGLLGGYTF
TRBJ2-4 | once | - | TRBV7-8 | TGTGCCAGCTCGGGAGTAGACATTCAGTACTTC | CASSGVDIQYF
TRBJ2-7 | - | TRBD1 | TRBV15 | TGTGCCACCAGCGGACAGGGTTCTACCTACGAGCAGTACTTC | CATSGQGSTYEQYF
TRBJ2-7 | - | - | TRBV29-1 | TGCAGCATTGTGGGCGGGGTAAACTACGAGCAGTACTTC | CSIVGGVNYEQYF
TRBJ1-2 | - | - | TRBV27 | TGTGCCAGCAGACCGACTGGCGGGCGAGGTGGCTACACCTTC | CASRPTGGRGGYTF
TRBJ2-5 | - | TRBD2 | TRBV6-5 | TGTGCCAGCAGCTCCACCCGGACATCAGCGGGGGAGCAGTACTTC | CASSSTRTSAGEQYF
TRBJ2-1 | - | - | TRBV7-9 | TGTGCCAGCGCTGGGGACAACTACAATGAGCAGTTCTTC | CASAGDNYNEQFF
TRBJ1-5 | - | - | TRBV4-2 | TGTGCCAGCAGCCAACCGGGAGCTCAGCCCCAGCATTTT | CASSQPGAQPQHF
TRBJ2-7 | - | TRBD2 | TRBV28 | TGTGCCAGCCGTGGACTAGCGGGAAAATTCGAGCAGTACTTC | CASRGLAGKFEQYF
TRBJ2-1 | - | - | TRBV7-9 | TGTGCCAGCAGCGCGGGTCTCGATGAGCAGTTCTTC | CASSAGLDEQFF
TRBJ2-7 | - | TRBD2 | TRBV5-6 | TGTGCCAGCAGCAGGACTAGCGCGAGCTCCTACGAGCAGTACTTC | CASSRTSASSYEQYF
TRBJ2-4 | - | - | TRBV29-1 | TGCAGCGTTGAAGCGAGACTAGCCAAAAACATTCAGTACTTC | CSVEARLAKNIQYF
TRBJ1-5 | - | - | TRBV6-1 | TGTGCCAGCTTATCTCGGGGGGGGGCAGGCCAGCCCCAGCATTTT | CASLSRGGAGQPQHF